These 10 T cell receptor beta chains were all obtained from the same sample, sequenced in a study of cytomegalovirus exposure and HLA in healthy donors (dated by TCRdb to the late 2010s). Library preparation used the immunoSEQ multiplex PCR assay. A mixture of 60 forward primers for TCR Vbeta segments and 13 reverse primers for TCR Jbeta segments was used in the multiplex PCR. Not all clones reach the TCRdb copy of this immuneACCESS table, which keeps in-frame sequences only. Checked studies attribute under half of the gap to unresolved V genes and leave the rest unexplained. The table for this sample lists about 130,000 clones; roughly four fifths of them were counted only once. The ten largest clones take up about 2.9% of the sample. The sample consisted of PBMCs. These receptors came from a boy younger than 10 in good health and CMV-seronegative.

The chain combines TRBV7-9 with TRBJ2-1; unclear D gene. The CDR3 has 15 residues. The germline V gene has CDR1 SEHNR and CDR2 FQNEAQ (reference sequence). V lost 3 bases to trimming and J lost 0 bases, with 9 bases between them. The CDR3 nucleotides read TGTGCCAGCAGCTTCGATGGCACCTCCTACAATGAGCAGTTCTTC. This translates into CASSFDGTSYNEQFF.

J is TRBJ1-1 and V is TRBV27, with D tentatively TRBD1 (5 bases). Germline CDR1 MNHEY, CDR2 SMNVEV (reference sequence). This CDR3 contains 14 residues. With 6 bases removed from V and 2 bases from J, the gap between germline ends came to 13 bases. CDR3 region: CASSQLQVNTEAFF. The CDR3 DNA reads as TGTGCCAGCAGCCAGTTACAGGTAAACACTGAAGCTTTCTTT.

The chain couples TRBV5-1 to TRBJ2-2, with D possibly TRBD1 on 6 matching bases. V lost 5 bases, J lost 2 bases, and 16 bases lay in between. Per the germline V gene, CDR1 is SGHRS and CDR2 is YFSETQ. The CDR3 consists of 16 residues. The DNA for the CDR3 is TGCGCCAGCAGAGTTCCCCACAGGGATAACACCGGGGAGCTGTTTTTT. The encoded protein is CASRVPHRDNTGELFF. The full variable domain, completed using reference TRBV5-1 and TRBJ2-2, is KAGVTQTPRYLIKTRGQQVTLSCSPISGHRSVSWYQQTPGQGLQFLFEYFSETQRNKGNFPGRFSGRQFSNSRSEMNVSTLELGDSALYLCASRVPHRDNTGELFFGEGSRLTVL.

In DNA, the CDR3 is TGTGCCAGTAGTCTCAACCAGGGAACCCAGGGGGAGCAGTACTTC. This gives the protein CASSLNQGTQGEQYF. This chain links TRBV19 with TRBJ2-7; a weak D match, TRBD1 (6 bases). The CDR3 runs 15 residues. From germline, CDR1 is LNHDA and CDR2 SQIVND (reference sequence). Trimming cost V 5 bases and J 7 bases, with 21 bases left between them.

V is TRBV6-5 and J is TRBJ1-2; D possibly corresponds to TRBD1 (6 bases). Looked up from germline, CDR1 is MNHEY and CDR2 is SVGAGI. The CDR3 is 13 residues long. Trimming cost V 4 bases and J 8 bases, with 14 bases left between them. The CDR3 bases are TGTGCCAGCAGTTCCCACACGGGGGGCGGCTACACCTTC. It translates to CASSSHTGGGYTF.

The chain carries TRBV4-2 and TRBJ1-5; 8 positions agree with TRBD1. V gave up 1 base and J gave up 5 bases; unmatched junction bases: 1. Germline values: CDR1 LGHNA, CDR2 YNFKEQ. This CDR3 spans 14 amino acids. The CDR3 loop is CASSQAGGDQPQHF. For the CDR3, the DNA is TGTGCCAGCAGCCAAGCAGGGGGCGATCAGCCCCAGCATTTT.

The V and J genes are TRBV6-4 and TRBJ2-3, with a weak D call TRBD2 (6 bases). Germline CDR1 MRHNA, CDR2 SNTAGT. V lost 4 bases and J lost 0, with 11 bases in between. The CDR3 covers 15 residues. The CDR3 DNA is TGTGCCAGCAGTGGAGCGGGTGGTAGCACAGATACGCAGTATTTT. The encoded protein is CASSGAGGSTDTQYF.

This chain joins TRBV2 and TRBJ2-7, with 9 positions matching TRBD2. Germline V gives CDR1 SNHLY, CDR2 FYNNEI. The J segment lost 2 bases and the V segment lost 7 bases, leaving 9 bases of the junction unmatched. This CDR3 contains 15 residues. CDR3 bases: TGTGCCAGCAAAGTTACGAGCGGGAGGCCCTACGAGCAGTACGTC. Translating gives CASKVTSGRPYEQYV.

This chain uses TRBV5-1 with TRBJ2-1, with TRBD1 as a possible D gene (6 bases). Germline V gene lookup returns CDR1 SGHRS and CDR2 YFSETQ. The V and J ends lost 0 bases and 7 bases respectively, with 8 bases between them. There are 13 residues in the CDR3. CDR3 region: CASSLEGDNEQFF. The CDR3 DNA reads TGCGCCAGCAGCTTGGAGGGGGATAATGAGCAGTTCTTC.

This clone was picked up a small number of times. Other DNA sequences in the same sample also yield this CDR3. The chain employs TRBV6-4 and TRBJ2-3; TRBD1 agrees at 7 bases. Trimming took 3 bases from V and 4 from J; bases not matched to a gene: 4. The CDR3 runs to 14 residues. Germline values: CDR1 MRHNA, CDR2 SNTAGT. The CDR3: CASSEGQGADTQYF. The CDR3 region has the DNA TGTGCCAGCAGTGAAGGGCAGGGGGCAGATACGCAGTATTTT.